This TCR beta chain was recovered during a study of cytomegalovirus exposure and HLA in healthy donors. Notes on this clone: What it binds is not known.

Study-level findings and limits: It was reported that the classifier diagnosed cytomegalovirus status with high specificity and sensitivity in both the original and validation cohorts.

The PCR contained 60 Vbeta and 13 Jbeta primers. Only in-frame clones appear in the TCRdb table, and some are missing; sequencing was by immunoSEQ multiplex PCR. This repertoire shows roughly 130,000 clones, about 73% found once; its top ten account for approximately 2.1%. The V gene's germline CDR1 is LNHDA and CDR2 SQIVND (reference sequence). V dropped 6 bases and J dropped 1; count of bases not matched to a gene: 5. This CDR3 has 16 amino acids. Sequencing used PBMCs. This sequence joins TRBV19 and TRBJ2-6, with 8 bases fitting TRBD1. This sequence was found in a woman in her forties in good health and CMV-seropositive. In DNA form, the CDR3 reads TGTGCCAGTAGCGGGACAGGAGGGTCTGGGGCCAACGTCCTGACTTTC. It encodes CASSGTGGSGANVLTF.